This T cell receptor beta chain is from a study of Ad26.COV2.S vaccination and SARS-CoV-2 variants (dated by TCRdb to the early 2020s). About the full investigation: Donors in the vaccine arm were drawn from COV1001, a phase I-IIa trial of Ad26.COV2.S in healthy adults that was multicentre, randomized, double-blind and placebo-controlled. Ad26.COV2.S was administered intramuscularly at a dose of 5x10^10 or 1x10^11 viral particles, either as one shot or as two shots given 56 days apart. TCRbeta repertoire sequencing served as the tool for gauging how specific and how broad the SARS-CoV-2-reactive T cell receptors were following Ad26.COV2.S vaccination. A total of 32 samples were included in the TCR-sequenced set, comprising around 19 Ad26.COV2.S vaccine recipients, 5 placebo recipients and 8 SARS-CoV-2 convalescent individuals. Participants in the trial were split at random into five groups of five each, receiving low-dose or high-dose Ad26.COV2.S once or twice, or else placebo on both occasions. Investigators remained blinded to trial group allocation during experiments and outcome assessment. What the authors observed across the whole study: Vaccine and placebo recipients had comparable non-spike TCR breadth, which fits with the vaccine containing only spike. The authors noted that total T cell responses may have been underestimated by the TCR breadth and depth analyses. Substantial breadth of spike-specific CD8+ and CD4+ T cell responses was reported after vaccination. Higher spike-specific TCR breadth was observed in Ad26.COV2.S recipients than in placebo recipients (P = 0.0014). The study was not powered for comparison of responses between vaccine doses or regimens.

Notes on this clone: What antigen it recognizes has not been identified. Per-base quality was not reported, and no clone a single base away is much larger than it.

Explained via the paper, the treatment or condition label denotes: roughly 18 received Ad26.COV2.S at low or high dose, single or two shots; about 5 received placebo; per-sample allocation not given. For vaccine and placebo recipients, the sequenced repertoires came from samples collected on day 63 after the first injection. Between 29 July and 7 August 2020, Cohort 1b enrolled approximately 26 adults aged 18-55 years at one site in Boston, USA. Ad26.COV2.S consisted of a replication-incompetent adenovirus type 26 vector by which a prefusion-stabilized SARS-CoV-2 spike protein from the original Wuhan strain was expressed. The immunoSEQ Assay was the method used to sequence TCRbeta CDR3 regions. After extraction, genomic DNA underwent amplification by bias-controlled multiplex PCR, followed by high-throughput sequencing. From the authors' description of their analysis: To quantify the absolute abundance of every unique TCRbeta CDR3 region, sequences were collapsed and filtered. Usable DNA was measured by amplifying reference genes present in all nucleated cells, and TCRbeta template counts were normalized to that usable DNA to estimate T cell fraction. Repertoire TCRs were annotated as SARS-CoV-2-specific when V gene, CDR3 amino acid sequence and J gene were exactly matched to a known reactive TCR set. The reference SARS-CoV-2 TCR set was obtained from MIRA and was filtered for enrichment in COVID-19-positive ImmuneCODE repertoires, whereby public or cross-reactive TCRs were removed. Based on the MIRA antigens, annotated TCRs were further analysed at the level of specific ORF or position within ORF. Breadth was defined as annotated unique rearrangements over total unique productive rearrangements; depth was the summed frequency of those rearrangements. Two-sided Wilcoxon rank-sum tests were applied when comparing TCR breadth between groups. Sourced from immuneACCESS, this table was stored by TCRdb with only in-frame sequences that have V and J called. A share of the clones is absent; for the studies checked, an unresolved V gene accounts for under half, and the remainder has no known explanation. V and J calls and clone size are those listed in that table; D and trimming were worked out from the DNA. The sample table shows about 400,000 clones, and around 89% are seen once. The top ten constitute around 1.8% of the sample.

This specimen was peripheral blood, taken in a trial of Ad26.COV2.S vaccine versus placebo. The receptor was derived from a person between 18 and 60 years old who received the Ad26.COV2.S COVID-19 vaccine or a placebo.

In nucleotide form, the sequence is TGTGCCAGCAGCTCGTCAGGGGGCACCGGGGAGCTGTTTTTT. Its amino acids are CASSSSGGTGELFF. The rearranged segments are TRBV7-9 and TRBJ2-2; 7 bases in the junction line up with TRBD1. Germline trimming amounts to 4 bases on V and 4 bases on J, with 3 as the count of junction bases outside the gene matches. CDR1 is given as SEHNR and CDR2 as FQNEAQ, both from the germline V gene (reference sequence). The cysteine opens and the phenylalanine closes a CDR3 of 14 amino acids. Solely the CDR3 DNA is kept, with 42 bases framed from the first base.